This T cell receptor (beta chain) was sequenced during a study of OX40 agonist ivuxolimab in advanced cancers. Study at large: While on treatment, patients had intravenous ivuxolimab at 0.01 to 10 mg/kg every 2 weeks.

It was autoimmune disease history or systemic immunosuppression that excluded patients. Collection of blood occurred at baseline, at cycle 4 day 1, and at cycle 7 day 1. On this clone itself: Its antigen is not identified.

The CDR3 consists of 11 residues. Assay: immunoSEQ multiplex PCR; the TCRdb copy retains only in-frame clones and omits some. The sample lists 75,000 or so clones, 84% occurring once. Study-level results: CD8+ T cells were the subset that, on average, had more expanded clones than CD4+.

The material was CD4+ or CD8+ T cells sorted from blood, obtained in a trial of the OX40 agonist ivuxolimab. This clonotype originated in an adult with an advanced solid tumor such as melanoma, head and neck, liver or kidney cancer. The J gene is TRBJ1-5, the V gene TRBV21-1. TRBV21-1 represents a pseudogene. The CDR3 sequence: CASRLFQPQHF. The CDR3 DNA reads as TGTGCCAGCAGACTCTTCCAGCCCCAGCATTTT.